This paragraph reports one T cell receptor (beta chain). One entry per CDR3 protein results from TCRdb running MiXCR on the RT-PCR reads. This table has about 680,000 distinct CDR3 sequences, more than 13% appearing once. The junction had 4 bases not matched to a gene; V was cut back by 5 bases and J by 6 bases. The CDR3 length is 12 residues. Germline V gene data show CDR1 as MDHEN and CDR2 as SYDVKM. Material for sequencing was memory CD4+ T cells from blood. The chain is built from TRBV28 and TRBJ2-7, with TRBD1 matching over 7 bases. The sequence came from a female donor in good health, serving as a healthy control. The CDR3 nucleotides read TGTGCCAGCAGTGAGGGACAGCGCGAGCAGTACTTC. Its protein product is CASSEGQREQYF.